The rows below give T cell receptor beta chains drawn from one sample of a study of OX40 agonist ivuxolimab in advanced cancers. The table came from immunoSEQ multiplex PCR; TCRdb's copy has only in-frame clones and leaves some out. The data show around 63,000 clones, 80% to 90% seen once. Specimen: CD4+ or CD8+ T cells sorted from blood, collected in a trial of the OX40 agonist ivuxolimab. These receptor sequences come from an adult with an advanced solid tumor such as melanoma, head and neck, liver or kidney cancer. Both conserved end residues are part of each CDR3. D genes are given only for firm matches. Clone size, where shown, is once, few, many, or a class for clones that have expanded.

j_gene,d_gene,v_gene,abundance,CDR3aa,CDR3nt
TRBJ2-5,.,TRBV11-2,.,CASSLATGTTKRTQYF,TGTGCCAGCAGCTTAGCAACCGGGACGACGAAGAGGACCCAGTACTTC
TRBJ2-2,TRBD1,TRBV7-3,.,CASSLIPGTGANGELFF,TGTGCCAGCAGCTTAATTCCCGGGACAGGGGCCAACGGAGAGCTGTTTTTT
TRBJ1-2,.,TRBV28,.,CASSSPSGSSIYGYTF,TGTGCCAGCAGTTCCCCATCAGGGTCATCGATCTATGGCTACACCTTC
TRBJ1-3,.,TRBV7-2,.,CASSLGPPPGNTIYF,TGTGCCAGCAGCCTCGGGCCCCCTCCTGGAAACACCATATATTTT
TRBJ1-5,.,TRBV6-6,.,CASSLQLLSQPQHF,TGTGCCAGCTCACTCCAACTCCTTTCTCAGCCCCAGCATTTT
TRBJ2-3,TRBD2,TRBV28,.,CASSGTSGSTDTQYF,TGTGCCAGCAGCGGGACTAGCGGGAGCACAGATACGCAGTATTTT
TRBJ2-5,.,TRBV9,once,CASSSRGALQETQYF,TGTGCCAGCAGCTCCCGCGGGGCCCTCCAAGAGACCCAGTACTTC
TRBJ2-7,TRBD2,TRBV5-6,.,CASSLAGAYLYEQYF,TGTGCCAGCAGTCTAGCGGGAGCGTACCTCTACGAGCAGTACTTC
TRBJ1-4,TRBD1,TRBV5-5,.,CASSTLTGLSGKLFF,TGTGCCAGCAGCACGCTGACAGGGCTATCTGGAAAACTGTTTTTT
TRBJ1-4,TRBD1,TRBV28,.,CASSPPPRTGGQEKLFF,TGTGCCAGCAGCCCTCCCCCTCGGACAGGGGGCCAGGAAAAACTGTTTTTT
TRBJ1-4,.,TRBV10-3,medium-sized,CAIRADLNEKLFF,TGTGCCATCAGGGCAGATCTTAATGAAAAACTGTTTTTT
TRBJ2-2,.,TRBV18,.,CASSPPENTGELFF,TGTGCCAGCTCACCACCGGAGAACACCGGGGAGCTGTTTTTT
TRBJ2-3,.,TRBV5-4,.,CASSSPGVADTQYF,TGTGCCAGCAGCTCTCCAGGGGTGGCAGATACGCAGTATTTT
TRBJ1-3,.,TRBV6-1,.,CASRRGTGNTIYF,TGTGCCAGCCGCAGGGGAACTGGAAACACCATATATTTT
TRBJ1-1,.,TRBV5-1,.,CASSLDGTNRNTEAFF,TGCGCCAGCAGCTTGGACGGGACGAACCGGAACACTGAAGCTTTCTTT
TRBJ2-3,.,TRBV5-4,.,CASTTGEATDTQYF,TGTGCCAGCACCACAGGGGAGGCCACAGATACGCAGTATTTT
TRBJ2-7,.,TRBV2,.,CASSGGWGTYEQYF,TGTGCCAGCAGTGGTGGATGGGGTACCTACGAGCAGTACTTC
TRBJ1-2,.,TRBV28,.,CASSTLSNYGYTF,TGTGCCAGCAGTACCCTCAGTAACTATGGCTACACCTTC
TRBJ2-3,TRBD2,TRBV7-9,.,CASNGGLAGGTLLTDTQYF,TGTGCCAGCAACGGGGGACTAGCGGGAGGAACCCTCTTAACAGATACGCAGTATTTT
TRBJ1-1,.,TRBV21-1,.,CASSKGGVAGTEAFF,TGTGCCAGCAGCAAAGGGGGGGTGGCGGGCACTGAAGCTTTCTTT
TRBJ1-5,.,TRBV28,.,CASSPGLRQPQHF,TGTGCCAGCAGTCCAGGGTTACGTCAGCCCCAGCATTTT
TRBJ2-7,TRBD2,TRBV13,once,CASSHLGPTSGGYEQYF,TGTGCCAGCAGCCACCTGGGGCCCACTAGCGGGGGCTACGAGCAGTACTTC
TRBJ1-4,TRBD1,TRBV2,.,CASRLRGRTNEKLFF,TGTGCCAGCAGACTCAGGGGGCGCACTAATGAAAAACTGTTTTTT
TRBJ2-2,.,TRBV5-5,.,CASSRAGGELFF,TGTGCCAGCAGCCGGGCGGGCGGGGAGCTGTTTTTT
TRBJ2-5,.,TRBV11-3,.,CASSSTGGEETQYF,TGTGCCAGCAGCTCTACGGGGGGCGAAGAGACCCAGTACTTC
TRBJ2-5,TRBD2,TRBV29-1,.,CSVERGLQETQYF,TGCAGCGTTGAGAGGGGACTACAAGAGACCCAGTACTTC
TRBJ2-7,.,TRBV27,.,CASSHSYEQYF,TGTGCCAGCAGTCACTCCTACGAGCAGTACTTC
TRBJ2-3,TRBD2,TRBV9,.,CASSRDPGLAGGLRTDTQYF,TGTGCCAGCAGCCGAGACCCGGGACTAGCGGGGGGATTGAGGACAGATACGCAGTATTTT
TRBJ2-5,.,TRBV29-1,.,CSVGAGVETQYF,TGCAGCGTTGGGGCAGGGGTTGAGACCCAGTACTTC
TRBJ2-1,TRBD2,TRBV9,.,CASSTSGNPFGEQFF,TGTGCCAGCAGCACTAGCGGAAACCCTTTCGGGGAGCAGTTCTTC
TRBJ2-4,.,TRBV28,.,CASSLGHPSIAKNIQYF,TGTGCCAGCAGTTTGGGGCACCCGTCAATAGCCAAAAACATTCAGTACTTC
TRBJ2-7,.,TRBV27,.,CASSLAGPSYEQYF,TGTGCCAGCAGTTTAGCGGGGCCCTCCTACGAGCAGTACTTC
TRBJ1-6,TRBD1,TRBV5-1,.,CASSSGTGSGSPLHF,TGCGCCAGCAGCTCCGGGACAGGGTCGGGTTCACCCCTCCACTTT
TRBJ2-2,.,TRBV2,.,CASSEDSLANTGELFF,TGTGCCAGCAGTGAAGACTCCCTCGCGAACACCGGGGAGCTGTTTTTT
TRBJ2-4,.,TRBV2,once,CASSELRDIQYF,TGTGCCAGCAGTGAACTCCGGGACATTCAGTACTTC
TRBJ2-1,TRBD1,TRBV18,.,CASSPGTGAYNEQFF,TGTGCCAGCTCCCCCGGGACAGGGGCGTACAATGAGCAGTTCTTC